This TCR beta chain originates from a study of blood T cells in healthy people across ages. Study-wide context: Roughly one uniquely barcoded beta molecule per two T cells was captured.

Then a second PCR, running about 7 to 11 cycles, was carried out with a sample-barcoded 5' primer and a J-beta primer mix. TCRdb re-derived calls from the 5' RACE reads in MiXCR, one entry per CDR3 protein. The sample records about 630,000 distinct CDR3 sequences, around 20% being singletons. Germline V gives CDR1 SGHVS, CDR2 FNYEAQ. The CDR3 runs 14 residues. The V and J ends lost 3 bases and 7 bases, in that order; junction bases with no gene match: 6. As regards this clonotype: Its cognate antigen is unknown.

Study-wide points: Long-lived donors exceeded aged donors in naive CD4+ cells and diversity.

The receptor's source is a man between 70 and 80 years old in good health. Sample: blood. The rearrangement joins TRBV7-6 to TRBJ2-1; 7 bases align to TRBD2. The CDR3 sequence is CASSLGGSDNEQFF. The CDR3 DNA is TGTGCCAGCAGCTTGGGCGGGAGCGATAATGAGCAGTTCTTC.